This TCR beta chain was sequenced during a study of regulatory T cells in long-lasting Graves disease. V lost 4 bases, J lost 1 base, and 19 bases lay in between. This CDR3 is built from 17 residues. The germline CDR1 and CDR2 sequences are LNHDA and SQIVND (reference sequence). The sample holds a few counts of this clonotype. Its antigen is unknown. Time point here: newly diagnosed GD, antithyroid drugs for less than 3 months. RNA from PBMCs was the source of the TCR library. Findings and limits, study-wide: Persistent disease was characterized by preferential usage of TRBV28, TRBJ1-2 and TRBJ2-5.

Arm-PCR of CDR3 regions with iRepertoire HTBI primers generated TCR beta libraries. One entry per CDR3 protein, called by TCRdb with MiXCR from the multiplex PCR reads. The sample contains roughly 610,000 distinct CDR3 sequences, 15% to 20% of which appear only once. These same records also appear under a second study, on T cells in Graves' hyperthyroidism and ophthalmopathy.

This rearrangement joins TRBV19 to TRBJ2-5; D is uncertain. This clonotype was sampled from a woman aged 30 to 39 with Graves disease. The sample consisted of peripheral blood mononuclear cells (PBMCs), taken at new diagnosis, from a patient treated with antithyroid drugs. Here the CDR3 DNA reads TGTGCCAGTAGTACGATTGGCCGTGATGGCCTCCAAGAGACCCAGTACTTC. It yields the protein CASSTIGRDGLQETQYF.